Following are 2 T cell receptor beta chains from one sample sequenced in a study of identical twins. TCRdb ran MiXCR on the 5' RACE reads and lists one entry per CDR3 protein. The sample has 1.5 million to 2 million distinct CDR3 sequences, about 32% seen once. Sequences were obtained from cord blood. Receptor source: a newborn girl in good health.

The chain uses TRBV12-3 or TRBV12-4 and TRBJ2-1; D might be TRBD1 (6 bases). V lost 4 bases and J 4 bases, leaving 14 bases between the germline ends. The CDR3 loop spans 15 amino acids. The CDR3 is CASSSPGTKYNEQFF. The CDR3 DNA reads TGTGCCAGCAGTTCCCCCGGGACAAAATACAATGAGCAGTTCTTC.

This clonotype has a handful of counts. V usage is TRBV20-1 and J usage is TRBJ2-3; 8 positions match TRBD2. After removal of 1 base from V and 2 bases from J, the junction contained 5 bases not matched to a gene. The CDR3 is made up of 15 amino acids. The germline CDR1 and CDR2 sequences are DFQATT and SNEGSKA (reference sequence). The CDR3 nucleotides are TGCAGTGCTAGAGCCACTAGCGGCCACACAGATACGCAGTATTTT. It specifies CSARATSGHTDTQYF.